This T cell receptor beta chain is from a study of blood T cell repertoires in COVID-19. This table comes from immunoSEQ multiplex PCR, and its TCRdb copy is limited to in-frame clones, with some not included. The data contain around 200,000 clones, about 90% of them singletons. Sequencing used peripheral blood. This receptor was obtained from an older man with active or convalescent COVID-19.

The CDR3 DNA follows: TGTGCCAGCAGCCAAGGGCGGGCGGGGAGGCAGTACTTC. This translates into CASSQGRAGRQYF. The chain has TRBV3-1 (or the pseudogene TRBV3-2) and TRBJ2-7; possible D gene TRBD2, 6 bases. This CDR3 has 13 amino acids. With 1 base removed from V and 9 bases from J, the gap between germline ends came to 13 bases. In germline, CDR1 is LGHDT, CDR2 YNNKEL (reference sequence).